Below, 11 T cell receptor beta chains from the same sample are listed, as sequenced in a study of CD8 T cells in cerebrospinal fluid in Alzheimer's disease. TCRdb reanalyzed the 10x single-cell sequencing reads, giving one entry per CDR3 protein sequence and no DNA. This sample's table has over 1,000 distinct CDR3 sequences. Sample: cerebrospinal fluid. These receptors originate from a human donor in good health.

Judged by frequency, this clonotype is medium-sized (0.01 to 0.1%). The chain recombines TRBV10-2 with TRBJ1-2; the TCRdb D gene call, TRBD1, has no DNA to confirm it. The CDR3 loop spans 14 amino acids. Germline lookup yields CDR1 WSHSY and CDR2 SAAADI. CDR3 in amino acids: CASSEGRAIYGYTF.

This clonotype is deemed large by its frequency. The V and J genes are TRBV6-1 and TRBJ2-5; the TCRdb D gene call, TRBD2, has no DNA to confirm it. Germline lookup yields CDR1 MNHNS and CDR2 SASEGT. CDR3 length equals 15 residues. The CDR3: CASSEARAGVETQYF.

This clonotype is called medium-sized based on its frequency. This chain uses TRBV5-1 with TRBJ1-1; the D gene TCRdb calls, TRBD1, cannot be checked with no DNA. CDR1 and CDR2 (germline): SGHRS, YFSETQ. The CDR3 consists of 16 residues. CDR3 residues: CASSEPTGTVNTEAFF. Using reference TRBV5-1 and TRBJ1-1 for the parts outside the CDR3, the full variable domain is KAGVTQTPRYLIKTRGQQVTLSCSPISGHRSVSWYQQTPGQGLQFLFEYFSETQRNKGNFPGRFSGRQFSNSRSEMNVSTLELGDSALYLCASSEPTGTVNTEAFFGQGTRLTVV.

Considering frequency, this clonotype is large. This chain uses TRBV12-3 or TRBV12-4 with TRBJ1-5. The CDR3 loop spans 14 amino acids. The CDR3 protein is CASSSTDSPRPQHF.

This clonotype shows up as medium-sized by frequency. V gene TRBV7-2 combines with J gene TRBJ1-1; TCRdb gives TRBD1 as the D gene, but with no DNA this cannot be confirmed. The CDR3 loop spans 14 amino acids. Germline V gene sequence: CDR1 SGHTA, CDR2 FQGNSA. The CDR3 here is CASSVDSANTEAFF.

By frequency, this clonotype is large. The chain is built from TRBV5-5 and TRBJ2-7; TCRdb selects TRBD2, and the lack of DNA leaves this call unchecked. Germline V CDR1 and CDR2: SGHKS, YYEKEE (reference sequence). The CDR3 length is 14 residues. CDR3 protein: CASSAGLALYEQYF. Variable domain in full (rest from reference TRBV5-5 and TRBJ2-7): DAGVTQSPTHLIKTRGQQVTLRCSPISGHKSVSWYQQVLGQGPQFIFQYYEKEERGRGNFPDRFSARQFPNYSSELNVNALLLGDSALYLCASSAGLALYEQYFGPGTRLTVT.

This clonotype shows up as medium-sized by frequency. The rearrangement links TRBV18 to TRBJ2-5. This CDR3 region has 12 residues. CDR1 and CDR2 (germline): KGHSH, LQKENI. The CDR3 protein is CASSRYQETQYF.

V is TRBV1 and J is TRBJ1-1; no DNA is available, so the TRBD1 call from TCRdb remains unchecked. TRBV1 is described as a pseudogene. This CDR3 spans 14 amino acids. The CDR3 sequence: CTSSLLQVNTEAFF.

This clonotype is called medium-sized based on its frequency. This chain links TRBV7-9 with TRBJ2-1; TCRdb outputs TRBD2, but without DNA this stays unchecked. The germline gives CDR1 SEHNR, CDR2 FQNEAQ (reference sequence). This CDR3 comprises 13 residues. The CDR3 sequence is CASTASGSRLLFF.

Measured by frequency, this clonotype is medium-sized (0.01 to 0.1%). The chain combines TRBV5-4 with TRBJ2-5; the D call from TCRdb, TRBD2, cannot be confirmed without DNA. CDR3 size: 17 residues. Per the germline V gene, CDR1 is SGHNT and CDR2 is YYREEE (reference sequence). This CDR3 is CASSLRRGSGRGETQYF. Full variable domain (remainder filled in from reference TRBV5-4 and TRBJ2-5): ETGVTQSPTHLIKTRGQQVTLRCSSQSGHNTVSWYQQALGQGPQFIFQYYREEENGRGNFPPRFSGLQFPNYSSELNVNALELDDSALYLCASSLRRGSGRGETQYFGPGTRLLVL.

According to its frequency, this clonotype is medium-sized (0.01 to 0.1%). The genes are TRBV5-1 and TRBJ1-4; the D call of TRBD1 rests on TCRdb alone, since no DNA is present to check it. CDR1 is SGHRS, CDR2 YFSETQ, per germline. The CDR3 spans 15 residues. CDR3 sequence: CASSFGGQGNEKLFF.